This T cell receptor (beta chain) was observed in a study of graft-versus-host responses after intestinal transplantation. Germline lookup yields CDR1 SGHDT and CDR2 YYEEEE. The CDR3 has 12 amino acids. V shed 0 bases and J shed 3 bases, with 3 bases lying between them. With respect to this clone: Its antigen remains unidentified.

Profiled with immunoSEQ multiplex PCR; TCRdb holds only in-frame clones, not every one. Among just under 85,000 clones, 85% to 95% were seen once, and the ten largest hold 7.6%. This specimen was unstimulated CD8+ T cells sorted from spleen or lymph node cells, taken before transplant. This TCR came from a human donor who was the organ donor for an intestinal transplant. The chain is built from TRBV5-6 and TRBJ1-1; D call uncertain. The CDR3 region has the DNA TGTGCCAGCAGCTTGGCCGACACTGAAGCTTTCTTT. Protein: CASSLADTEAFF.